Each of the 2 T cell receptor beta chains below was sequenced from the same sample in a study of T cells in women clearing cervical HPV infection. Sequenced by immunoSEQ multiplex PCR; TCRdb stores in-frame clones only, minus some. Across more than 20,000 clones, the top ten clones capture almost 10% of the sample. The source material was blood buffy coat. Receptors originate from a woman between 18 and 70 years old with a cervical HPV16 infection that either progressed to CIN3+ or cleared (not recorded which).

Concerning this clone: The CDR3 is cut off 3 residues early in the read; its end comes from the germline J gene. The rearrangement uses TRBV30 and TRBJ1-6; 7 nucleotides line up with TRBD1. Germline V gene lookup returns CDR1 GTSNPN and CDR2 SVGIG (reference sequence). J lost 0 bases, V lost 1 base, and 3 bases had no gene match. The CDR3 runs 16 residues. The DNA read from the CDR3 is TGTGCCTGGAGTGAAACAGGGGTCTCCTATAATTCACCC. It translates to CAWSETGVSYNSP. The CDR3, in full, reads CAWSETGVSYNSPLHF.

With regard to this clone: The read terminates 3 residues before the CDR3 end, so the remaining end is supplied by the germline J gene. The chain recombines TRBV12-3 or TRBV12-4 with TRBJ2-3; no definite D call. Trimming shortened V by 2 bases and J by 4 bases, and 7 bases separated the two germline ends. This CDR3 region has 13 residues. The CDR3 spells CASSLSFADTQYF. The part of the CDR3 DNA that was read is TGTGCCAGCAGTTTATCCTTTGCAGATACG.